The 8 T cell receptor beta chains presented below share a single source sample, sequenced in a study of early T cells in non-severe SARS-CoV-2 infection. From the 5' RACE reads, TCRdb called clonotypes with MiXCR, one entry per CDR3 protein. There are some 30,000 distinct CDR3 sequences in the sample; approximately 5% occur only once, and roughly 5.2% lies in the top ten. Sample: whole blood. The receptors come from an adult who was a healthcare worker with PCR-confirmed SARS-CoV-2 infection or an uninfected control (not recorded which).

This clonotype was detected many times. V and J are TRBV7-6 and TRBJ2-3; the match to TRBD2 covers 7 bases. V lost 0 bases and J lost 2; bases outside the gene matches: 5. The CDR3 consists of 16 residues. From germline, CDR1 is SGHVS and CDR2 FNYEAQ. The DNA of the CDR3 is TGTGCCAGCAGCTTAGCTGTTAGCGGGCCCACAGATACGCAGTATTTT. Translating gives CASSLAVSGPTDTQYF.

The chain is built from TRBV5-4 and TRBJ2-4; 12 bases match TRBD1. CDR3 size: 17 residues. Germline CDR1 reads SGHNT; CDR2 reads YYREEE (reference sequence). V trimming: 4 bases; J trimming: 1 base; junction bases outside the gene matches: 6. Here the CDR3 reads CASSPAGQGAAKNIQYF. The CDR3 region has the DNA TGTGCCAGCAGCCCGGCGGGACAGGGGGCGGCCAAAAACATTCAGTACTTC.

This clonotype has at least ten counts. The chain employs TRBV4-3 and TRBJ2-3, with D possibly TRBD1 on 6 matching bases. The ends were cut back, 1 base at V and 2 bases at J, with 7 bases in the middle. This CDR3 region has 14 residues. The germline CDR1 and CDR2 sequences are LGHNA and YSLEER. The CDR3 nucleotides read TGCGCCAGCAGCCAAGGGGACACCACAGATACGCAGTATTTT. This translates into CASSQGDTTDTQYF.

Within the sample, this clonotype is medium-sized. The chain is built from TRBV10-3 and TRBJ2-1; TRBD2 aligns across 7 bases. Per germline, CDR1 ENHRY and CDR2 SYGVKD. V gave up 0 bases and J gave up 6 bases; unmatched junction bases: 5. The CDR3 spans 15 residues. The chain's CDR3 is CAISESRTSINEQFF. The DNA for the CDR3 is TGTGCCATCAGTGAGTCCAGGACTAGTATCAATGAGCAGTTCTTC.

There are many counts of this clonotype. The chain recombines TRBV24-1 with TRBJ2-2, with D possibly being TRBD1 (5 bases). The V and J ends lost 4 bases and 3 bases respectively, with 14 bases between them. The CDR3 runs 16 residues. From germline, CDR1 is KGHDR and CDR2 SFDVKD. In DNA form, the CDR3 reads TGTGCCACCAGTGACCCTAACAGGCAGGACACCGGGGAGCTGTTTTTT. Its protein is CATSDPNRQDTGELFF.

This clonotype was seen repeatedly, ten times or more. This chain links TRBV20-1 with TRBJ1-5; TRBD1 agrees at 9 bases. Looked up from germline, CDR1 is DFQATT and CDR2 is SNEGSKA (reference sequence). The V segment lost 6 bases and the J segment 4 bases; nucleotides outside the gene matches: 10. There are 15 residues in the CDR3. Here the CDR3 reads CSAIIPTGGNQPQHF. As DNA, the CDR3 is TGCAGTGCCATAATACCGACAGGGGGGAATCAGCCCCAGCATTTT.

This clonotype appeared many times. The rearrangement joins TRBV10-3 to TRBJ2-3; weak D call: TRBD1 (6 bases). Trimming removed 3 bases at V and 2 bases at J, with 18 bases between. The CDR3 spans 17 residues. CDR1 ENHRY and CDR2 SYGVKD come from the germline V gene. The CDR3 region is CAISDATIRGDTDTQYF. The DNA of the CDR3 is TGTGCCATCAGTGATGCGACCATCAGGGGCGACACAGATACGCAGTATTTT.

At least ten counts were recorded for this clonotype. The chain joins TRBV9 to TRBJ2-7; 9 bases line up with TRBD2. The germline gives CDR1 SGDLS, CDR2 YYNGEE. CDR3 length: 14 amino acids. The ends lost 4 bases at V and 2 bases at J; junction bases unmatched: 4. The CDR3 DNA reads TGTGCCAGCAGCATGGGGACTAGCACCTACGAGCAGTACTTC. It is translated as CASSMGTSTYEQYF.